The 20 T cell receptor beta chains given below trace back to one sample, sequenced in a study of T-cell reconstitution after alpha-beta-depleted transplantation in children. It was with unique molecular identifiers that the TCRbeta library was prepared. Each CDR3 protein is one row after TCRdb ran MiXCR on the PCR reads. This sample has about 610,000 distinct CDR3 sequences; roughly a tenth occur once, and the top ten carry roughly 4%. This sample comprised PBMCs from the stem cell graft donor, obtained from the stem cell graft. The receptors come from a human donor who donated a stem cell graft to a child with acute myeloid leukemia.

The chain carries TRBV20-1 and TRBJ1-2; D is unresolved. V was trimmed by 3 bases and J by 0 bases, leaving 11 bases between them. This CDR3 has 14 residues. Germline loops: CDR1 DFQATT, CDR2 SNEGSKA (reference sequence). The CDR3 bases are TGCAGTGCTAGCTTGGACGGGGCTAACTATGGCTACACCTTC. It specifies CSASLDGANYGYTF.

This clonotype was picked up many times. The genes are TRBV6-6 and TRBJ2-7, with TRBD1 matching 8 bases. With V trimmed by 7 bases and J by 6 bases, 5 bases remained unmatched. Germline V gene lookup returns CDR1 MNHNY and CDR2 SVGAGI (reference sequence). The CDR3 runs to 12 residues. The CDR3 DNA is TGTGCCAGCATTCAACAGGGGGGCGAGCAGTACTTC. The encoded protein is CASIQQGGEQYF.

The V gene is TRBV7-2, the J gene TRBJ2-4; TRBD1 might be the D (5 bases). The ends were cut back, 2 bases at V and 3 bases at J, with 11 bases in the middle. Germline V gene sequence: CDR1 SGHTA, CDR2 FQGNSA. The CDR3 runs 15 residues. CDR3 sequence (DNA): TGTGCCAGCAGCTTATCAGGGCTGGGCAAAAACATTCAGTACTTC. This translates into CASSLSGLGKNIQYF.

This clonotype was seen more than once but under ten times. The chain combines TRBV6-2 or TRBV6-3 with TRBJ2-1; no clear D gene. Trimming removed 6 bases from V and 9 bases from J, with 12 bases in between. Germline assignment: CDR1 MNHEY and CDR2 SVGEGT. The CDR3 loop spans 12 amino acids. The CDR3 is CASSGSWGEQFF. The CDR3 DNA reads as TGTGCCAGCAGCGGGTCGTGGGGTGAGCAGTTCTTC.

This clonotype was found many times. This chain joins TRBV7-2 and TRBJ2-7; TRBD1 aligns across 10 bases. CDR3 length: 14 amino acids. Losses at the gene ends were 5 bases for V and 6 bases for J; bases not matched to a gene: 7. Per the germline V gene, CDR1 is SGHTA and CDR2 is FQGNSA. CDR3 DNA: TGTGCCAGCAGCCGATGGGACAGGGGTGGCGAGCAGTACTTC. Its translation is CASSRWDRGGEQYF.

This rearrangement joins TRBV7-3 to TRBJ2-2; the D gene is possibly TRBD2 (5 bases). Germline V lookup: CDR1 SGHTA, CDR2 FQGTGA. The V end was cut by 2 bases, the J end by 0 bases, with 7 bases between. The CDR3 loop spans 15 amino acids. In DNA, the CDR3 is TGTGCCAGCAGCTTACGAGCGGCGAACACCGGGGAGCTGTTTTTT. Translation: CASSLRAANTGELFF.

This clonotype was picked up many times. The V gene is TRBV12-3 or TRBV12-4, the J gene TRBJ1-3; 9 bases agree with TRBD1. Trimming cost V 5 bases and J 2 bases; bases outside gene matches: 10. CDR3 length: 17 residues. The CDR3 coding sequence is TGTGCCAGCAGTCTCCCGGGACAGGGAAGGGCTGGAAACACCATATATTTT. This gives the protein CASSLPGQGRAGNTIYF.

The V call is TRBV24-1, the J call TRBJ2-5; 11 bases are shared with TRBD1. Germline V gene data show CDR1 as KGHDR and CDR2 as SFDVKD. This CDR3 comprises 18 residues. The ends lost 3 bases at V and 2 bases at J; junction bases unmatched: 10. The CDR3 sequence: CATSDGQGARGLQETQYF. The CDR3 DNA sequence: TGTGCCACCAGTGATGGACAGGGGGCGAGGGGGCTACAAGAGACCCAGTACTTC.

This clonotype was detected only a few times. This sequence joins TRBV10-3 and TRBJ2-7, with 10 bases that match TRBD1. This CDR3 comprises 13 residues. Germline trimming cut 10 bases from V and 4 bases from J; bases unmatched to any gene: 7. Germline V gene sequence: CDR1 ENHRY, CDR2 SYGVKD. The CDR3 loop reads CATRDRGSYEQYF. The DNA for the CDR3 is TGTGCCACCAGGGACAGGGGTAGTTACGAGCAGTACTTC.

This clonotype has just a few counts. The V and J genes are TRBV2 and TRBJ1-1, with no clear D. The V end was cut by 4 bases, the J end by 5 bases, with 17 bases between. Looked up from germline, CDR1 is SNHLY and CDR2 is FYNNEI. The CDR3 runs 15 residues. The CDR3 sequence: CASSVDIGEWTEAFF. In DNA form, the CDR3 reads TGTGCCAGCAGTGTTGACATTGGGGAATGGACTGAAGCTTTCTTT. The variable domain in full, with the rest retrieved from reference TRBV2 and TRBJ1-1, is EPEVTQTPSHQVTQMGQEVILRCVPISNHLYFYWYRQILGQKVEFLVSFYNNEISEKSEIFDDQFSVERPDGSNFTLKIRSTKLEDSAMYFCASSVDIGEWTEAFFGQGTRLTVV.

The CDR3 reads CASSFMTTAYEQYF. Written as DNA, the CDR3 is TGTGCCAGCAGCTTCATGACTACCGCCTACGAGCAGTACTTC. This chain links TRBV7-8 with TRBJ2-7; D might be TRBD2 (5 bases). With 3 bases removed from V and 2 bases from J, the gap between germline ends came to 11 bases. The CDR3 spans 14 residues. Germline assignment: CDR1 SGHVS and CDR2 FQNEAQ. The full variable domain, its missing parts supplied by reference TRBV7-8 and TRBJ2-7, is GAGVSQSPRYKVAKRGQDVALRCDPISGHVSLFWYQQALGQGPEFLTYFQNEAQLDKSGLPSDRFFAERPEGSVSTLKIQRTQQEDSAVYLCASSFMTTAYEQYFGPGTRLTVT.

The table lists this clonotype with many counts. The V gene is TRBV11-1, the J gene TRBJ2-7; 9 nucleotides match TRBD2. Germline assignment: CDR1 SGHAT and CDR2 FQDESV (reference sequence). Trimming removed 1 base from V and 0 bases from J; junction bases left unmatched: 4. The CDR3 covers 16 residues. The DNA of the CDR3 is TGTGCCAGCAGCTTAGTAGCGGGAGCCTCCTCCTACGAGCAGTACTTC. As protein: CASSLVAGASSYEQYF.

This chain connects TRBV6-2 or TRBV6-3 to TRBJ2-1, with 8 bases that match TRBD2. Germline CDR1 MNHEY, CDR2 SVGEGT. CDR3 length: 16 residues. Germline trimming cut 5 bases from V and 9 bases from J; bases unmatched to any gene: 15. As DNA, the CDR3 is TGTGCCAGCAGTACCCCCGAGGAGCGGGAGAGTGGTGAGCAGTTCTTC. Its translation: CASSTPEERESGEQFF.

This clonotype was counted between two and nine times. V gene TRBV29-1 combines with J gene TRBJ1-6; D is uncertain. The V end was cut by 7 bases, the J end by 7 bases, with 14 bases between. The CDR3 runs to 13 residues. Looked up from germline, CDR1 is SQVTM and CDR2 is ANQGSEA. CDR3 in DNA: TGCAGCGGCCAGACTGATTTAAATTCACCCCTCCACTTT. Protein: CSGQTDLNSPLHF.

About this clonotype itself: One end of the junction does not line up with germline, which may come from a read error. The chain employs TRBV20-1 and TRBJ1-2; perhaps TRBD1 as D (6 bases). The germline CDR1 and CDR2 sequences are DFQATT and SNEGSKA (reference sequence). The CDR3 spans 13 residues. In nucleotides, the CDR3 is TGCAGTGCCAGAGTGGCGGGGGCGCGGGGCTACACCTTC. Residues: CSARVAGARGYTF.

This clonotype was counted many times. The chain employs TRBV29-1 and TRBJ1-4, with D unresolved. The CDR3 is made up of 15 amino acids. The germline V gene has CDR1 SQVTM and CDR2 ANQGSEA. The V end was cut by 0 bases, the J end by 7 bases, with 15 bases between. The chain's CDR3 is CSVEDRSAVTEKLFF. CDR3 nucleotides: TGCAGCGTTGAAGATAGGAGTGCAGTGACTGAAAAACTGTTTTTT.

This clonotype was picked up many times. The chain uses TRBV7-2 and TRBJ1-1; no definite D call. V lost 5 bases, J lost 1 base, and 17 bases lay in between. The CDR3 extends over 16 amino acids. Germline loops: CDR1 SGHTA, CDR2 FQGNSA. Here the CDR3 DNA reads TGTGCCAGCAGCACCGGTGGGCGGGCGGGGAACACTGAAGCTTTCTTT. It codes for CASSTGGRAGNTEAFF.

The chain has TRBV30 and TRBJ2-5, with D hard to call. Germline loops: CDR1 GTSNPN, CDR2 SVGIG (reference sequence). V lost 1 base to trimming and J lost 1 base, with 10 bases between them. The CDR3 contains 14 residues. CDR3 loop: CAWSEITVQETQYF. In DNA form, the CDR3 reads TGTGCCTGGAGTGAAATAACAGTCCAAGAGACCCAGTACTTC.

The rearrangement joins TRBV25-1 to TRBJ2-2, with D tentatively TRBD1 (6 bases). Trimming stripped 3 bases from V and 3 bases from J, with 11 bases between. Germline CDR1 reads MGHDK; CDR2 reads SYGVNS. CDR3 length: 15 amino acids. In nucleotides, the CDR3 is TGTGCCAGCAGTGACCCGGACAGATACACCGGGGAGCTGTTTTTT. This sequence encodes CASSDPDRYTGELFF.

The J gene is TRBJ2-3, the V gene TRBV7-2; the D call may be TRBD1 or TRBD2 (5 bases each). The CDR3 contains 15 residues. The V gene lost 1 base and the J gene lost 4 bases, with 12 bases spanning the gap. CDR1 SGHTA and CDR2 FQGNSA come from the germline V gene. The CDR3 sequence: CASSLGGKGPDTQYF. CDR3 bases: TGTGCCAGCAGCTTAGGGGGGAAGGGGCCAGATACGCAGTATTTT.